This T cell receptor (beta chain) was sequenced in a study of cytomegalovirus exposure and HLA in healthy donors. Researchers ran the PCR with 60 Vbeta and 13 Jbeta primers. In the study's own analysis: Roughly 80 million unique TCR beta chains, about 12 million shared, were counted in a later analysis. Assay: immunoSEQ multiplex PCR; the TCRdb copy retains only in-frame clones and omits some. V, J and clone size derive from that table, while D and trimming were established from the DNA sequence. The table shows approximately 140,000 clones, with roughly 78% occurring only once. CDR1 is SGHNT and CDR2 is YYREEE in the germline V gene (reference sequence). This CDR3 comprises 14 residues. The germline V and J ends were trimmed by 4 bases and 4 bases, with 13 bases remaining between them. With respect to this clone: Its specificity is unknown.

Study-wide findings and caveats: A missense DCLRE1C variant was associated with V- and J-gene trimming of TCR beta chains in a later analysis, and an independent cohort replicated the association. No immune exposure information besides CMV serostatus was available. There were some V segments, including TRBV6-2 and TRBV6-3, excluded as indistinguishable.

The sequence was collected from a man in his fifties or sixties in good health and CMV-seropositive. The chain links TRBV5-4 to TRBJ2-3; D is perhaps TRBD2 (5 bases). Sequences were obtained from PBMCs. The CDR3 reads CASSAGLAPDTQYF. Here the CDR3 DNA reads TGTGCCAGCAGCGCCGGACTCGCCCCAGATACGCAGTATTTT.